This T cell receptor beta chain was profiled in a study of blood T cell repertoires in COVID-19. Under the authors' procedure: The assay estimated nucleated cells by amplifying reference gene primers. Repertoires were generated with immunoSEQ multiplex PCR, while TCRdb's copy carries only in-frame clones and drops some. V, J and clone size are those of that table, while D and trimming were read from the DNA. The top ten clones hold 3.4% of a sample with about 68,000 clones, roughly 85% of them seen once. The CDR3 runs to 16 residues. In germline, CDR1 is LNHDA, CDR2 SQIVND (reference sequence). Trimming stripped 7 bases from V and 9 bases from J, with 25 bases between.

V is TRBV19 and J is TRBJ2-1, with D perhaps matching TRBD2 (6 bases). Input material: peripheral blood. This receptor was identified in a woman in her 50s with COVID-19, enrolled during active disease. The CDR3 loop reads CASTAYYPGETTEQFF. CDR3 in DNA: TGTGCCAGTACCGCCTACTACCCGGGAGAAACCACTGAGCAGTTCTTC.